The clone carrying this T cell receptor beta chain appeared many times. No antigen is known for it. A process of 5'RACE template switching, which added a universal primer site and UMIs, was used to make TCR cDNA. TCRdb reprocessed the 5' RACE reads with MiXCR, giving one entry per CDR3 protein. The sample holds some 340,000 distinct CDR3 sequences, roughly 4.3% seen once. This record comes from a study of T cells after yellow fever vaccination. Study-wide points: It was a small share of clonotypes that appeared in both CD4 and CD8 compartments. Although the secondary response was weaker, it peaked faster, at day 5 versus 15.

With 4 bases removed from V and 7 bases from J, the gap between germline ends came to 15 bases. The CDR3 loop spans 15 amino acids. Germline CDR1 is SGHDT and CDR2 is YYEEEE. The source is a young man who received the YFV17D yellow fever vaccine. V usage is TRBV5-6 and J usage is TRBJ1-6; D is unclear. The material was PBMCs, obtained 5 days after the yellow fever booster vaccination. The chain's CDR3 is CASSPLSQLNSPLHF. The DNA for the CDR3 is TGTGCCAGCAGCCCCCTTTCGCAGCTAAATTCACCCCTCCACTTT.